A single sample is the source of the 26 T cell receptor beta chains below, sequenced in a study of blood T cell repertoires in COVID-19 (dated by TCRdb to the early 2020s). The library was built by means of the immunoSEQ multiplex PCR assay. TCRdb took this table from immuneACCESS and kept in-frame rearrangements with V and J called. Such tables lack part of the clones; where checked against another copy, unresolved V genes explain under half of the gap, and the rest is unexplained. Counted in this sample were 250,000 to 400,000 clones; about nine tenths of them appeared once. The ten largest clonotypes hold 1.6% of the sample. The sequencing input was peripheral blood. These receptors came from a woman in her 30s with COVID-19, enrolled during active disease.

J is TRBJ2-6 and V is TRBV12-5; 10 bases match TRBD2. Germline lookup yields CDR1 LGHNT and CDR2 FRNRAP. This CDR3 spans 24 amino acids. The ends lost 1 base at V and 1 base at J; junction bases unmatched: 22. The CDR3 DNA reads TGTGCTAGTGGTTTGGCCCCGAAAAAAACCGGGACTAGCGAGGAATTGTCTGGGGCCAACGTCCTGACTTTC. It specifies CASGLAPKKTGTSEELSGANVLTF.

The J gene is TRBJ2-5, the V gene TRBV19, with TRBD1 matching over 8 bases. This CDR3 region has 14 residues. Germline values: CDR1 LNHDA, CDR2 SQIVND (reference sequence). Trimming took 3 bases from V and 5 from J; bases not matched to a gene: 5. The CDR3 DNA follows: TGTGCCAGTAGTATGACAGGGGCAGGCGAGACCCAGTACTTC. Translating gives CASSMTGAGETQYF.

For the CDR3, the DNA is TGTGCCAGCAGCCGAAAACAGGGAGTTACGAATGAAAAACTGTTTTTT. Its translation is CASSRKQGVTNEKLFF. The V gene is TRBV3-1 (or the pseudogene TRBV3-2), the J gene TRBJ1-4; D may be TRBD1 (6 bases). Germline loops: CDR1 LGHDT, CDR2 YNNKEL (reference sequence). CDR3 length equals 16 residues. The ends were cut back, 4 bases at V and 5 bases at J, with 17 bases in the middle.

The chain links TRBV20-1 to TRBJ1-1; possible D gene TRBD1, 5 bases. The CDR3 runs to 14 residues. Germline V gives CDR1 DFQATT, CDR2 SNEGSKA (reference sequence). Deletions cut 3 bases from V and 5 bases from J, with 16 bases between. CDR3 sequence reads: CSASVSGVGTEAFF. DNA for the CDR3: TGCAGTGCTAGTGTTTCGGGGGTGGGAACTGAAGCTTTCTTT.

The J gene is TRBJ1-1, the V gene TRBV28; the D gene is possibly TRBD1 (6 bases). The CDR3 runs to 14 residues. V lost 5 bases and J lost 4, with 14 bases in between. Germline CDR1 MDHEN, CDR2 SYDVKM. This CDR3 is CASSAHTGRTEAFF. DNA for the CDR3: TGTGCCAGCAGTGCCCACACAGGGCGCACTGAAGCTTTCTTT. Full variable domain (outside the CDR3, taken from reference TRBV28 and TRBJ1-1): DVKVTQSSRYLVKRTGEKVFLECVQDMDHENMFWYRQDPGLGLRLIYFSYDVKMKEKGDIPEGYSVSREKKERFSLILESASTNQTSMYLCASSAHTGRTEAFFGQGTRLTVV.

This sequence joins TRBV29-1 and TRBJ2-4; TRBD1 aligns across 7 bases. The germline V gene encodes CDR1 SQVTM and CDR2 ANQGSEA. The CDR3 contains 13 residues. The ends lost 6 bases at V and 6 bases at J; junction bases unmatched: 8. DNA for the CDR3: TGCAGCGTCGCCTCCCCAGGGGGAAACATTCAGTACTTC. Protein sequence: CSVASPGGNIQYF.

The chain has TRBV7-3 and TRBJ2-2; D is possibly TRBD1 (5 bases). Germline V gene sequence: CDR1 SGHTA, CDR2 FQGTGA. The V gene lost 5 bases and the J gene lost 5 bases, with 12 bases spanning the gap. There are 14 residues in the CDR3. In DNA form, the CDR3 reads TGTGCCAGCAGCCTAATCCCAGGGACCGGGGAGCTGTTTTTT. It encodes CASSLIPGTGELFF.

This clone was found many times. CDR3 sequence: CASSDQAGNTGELFF. Written as DNA, the CDR3 is TGTGCCAGCAGTGACCAAGCGGGAAACACCGGGGAGCTGTTTTTT. The V gene is TRBV6-1, the J gene TRBJ2-2; 7 nucleotides line up with TRBD2. This CDR3 contains 15 residues. Germline V gene lookup returns CDR1 MNHNS and CDR2 SASEGT. Trimming cost V 3 bases and J 2 bases; bases outside gene matches: 3.

The chain recombines TRBV6-1 with TRBJ1-3; a weak D match, TRBD1 (6 bases). Trimming took off 0 bases at V and 0 bases at J, with 9 bases between the two ends. The length of the CDR3 is 16 residues. In germline, CDR1 is MNHNS, CDR2 SASEGT. In DNA, the CDR3 is TGTGCCAGCAGTGAAGCCGGGGACATCTCTGGAAACACCATATATTTT. Encoded protein: CASSEAGDISGNTIYF.

The chain has TRBV2 and TRBJ2-6; the D is unclear. Trimming took 6 bases from V and 1 from J, leaving 13 bases between them. In germline, CDR1 is SNHLY, CDR2 FYNNEI. The CDR3 length is 16 residues. This CDR3 is CASSDRRKSGANVLTF. The CDR3 coding sequence is TGTGCCAGCAGCGATCGCAGAAAGTCTGGGGCCAACGTCCTGACTTTC.

The J gene is TRBJ1-2, the V gene TRBV5-8; no clear D. The germline gives CDR1 SGHTS, CDR2 YDEGEE. Between the trimmed V and J ends, which lost 1 base and 4 bases, there was a span of 11 bases. This CDR3 has 14 amino acids. CDR3 protein: CASSLLFAGYGYTF. CDR3 coding DNA: TGTGCCAGCAGCTTGCTATTCGCGGGCTATGGCTACACCTTC.

This clone came up once. V and J are TRBV27 and TRBJ1-4; D is perhaps TRBD1 (5 bases). This CDR3 comprises 16 residues. V lost 6 bases and J lost 0, with 14 bases in between. The germline gives CDR1 MNHEY, CDR2 SMNVEV (reference sequence). In DNA form, the CDR3 reads TGTGCCAGCAGCCGTCGACAGTATTCAACTAATGAAAAACTGTTTTTT. This gives the protein CASSRRQYSTNEKLFF. Full variable domain (remainder filled in from reference TRBV27 and TRBJ1-4): EAQVTQNPRYLITVTGKKLTVTCSQNMNHEYMSWYRQDPGLGLRQIYYSMNVEVTDKGDVPEGYKVSRKEKRNFPLILESPSPNQTSLYFCASSRRQYSTNEKLFFGSGTQLSVL.

The chain recombines TRBV10-3 with TRBJ2-7; 7 nucleotides line up with TRBD1. The germline CDR1 and CDR2 sequences are ENHRY and SYGVKD. The CDR3 runs to 15 residues. The ends lost 1 base at V and 0 bases at J; junction bases unmatched: 3. The CDR3 sequence: CAISEYQGVSYEQYF. DNA of the CDR3: TGTGCCATCAGTGAGTATCAGGGGGTCTCCTACGAGCAGTACTTC.

This chain connects TRBV6-4 to TRBJ1-6; D unclear. The CDR3 extends over 13 amino acids. In germline, CDR1 is MRHNA, CDR2 SNTAGT. The V end was cut by 3 bases, the J end by 7 bases, with 7 bases between. The CDR3 protein is CASSEWSNSPLHF. The CDR3 region has the DNA TGTGCCAGCAGTGAATGGAGCAATTCACCCCTCCACTTT.

The V call is TRBV5-4, the J call TRBJ2-1; TRBD1 agrees at 8 bases. Looked up from germline, CDR1 is SGHNT and CDR2 is YYREEE (reference sequence). Trimming cost V 4 bases and J 7 bases; bases outside gene matches: 7. The length of the CDR3 is 14 residues. The CDR3 nucleotides read TGTGCCAGCAGCCCGACAGGGGTGAGGAATGAGCAGTTCTTC. Protein: CASSPTGVRNEQFF. The whole variable domain, filled in from reference TRBV5-4 and TRBJ2-1, reads ETGVTQSPTHLIKTRGQQVTLRCSSQSGHNTVSWYQQALGQGPQFIFQYYREEENGRGNFPPRFSGLQFPNYSSELNVNALELDDSALYLCASSPTGVRNEQFFGPGTRLTVL.

V usage is TRBV20-1 and J usage is TRBJ2-2; TRBD1 agrees at 9 bases. The germline gives CDR1 DFQATT, CDR2 SNEGSKA (reference sequence). After removal of 3 bases from V and 7 bases from J, the junction contained 9 bases not matched to a gene. The CDR3 is made up of 15 amino acids. The CDR3 loop reads CSASPADRGVGELFF. CDR3 DNA sequence: TGCAGTGCTAGTCCCGCGGACAGGGGAGTCGGGGAGCTGTTTTTT.

The rearrangement links TRBV4-3 to TRBJ1-1; possible D gene TRBD1, 5 bases. Trimming removed 2 bases from V and 0 bases from J, with 19 bases in between. The CDR3 runs to 18 residues. Germline CDR1 and CDR2: LGHNA and YSLEER. The CDR3 DNA is TGCGCCAGCAGCCAACTACGAGGGACGCGGGGGATGAACACTGAAGCTTTCTTT. Translating it yields CASSQLRGTRGMNTEAFF.

The J gene is TRBJ2-4, the V gene TRBV5-6; 8 nucleotides agree with TRBD1. The CDR3 is 16 residues long. Germline trimming cut 3 bases from V and 3 bases from J; bases unmatched to any gene: 8. Germline V lookup: CDR1 SGHDT, CDR2 YYEEEE. The CDR3: CASSYWTGTDKNIQYF. The CDR3 coding sequence is TGTGCCAGCAGCTATTGGACAGGGACGGACAAAAACATTCAGTACTTC. The full variable domain, with the rest looked up from reference TRBV5-6 and TRBJ2-4, is DAGVTQSPTHLIKTRGQQVTLRCSPKSGHDTVSWYQQALGQGPQFIFQYYEEEERQRGNFPDRFSGHQFPNYSSELNVNALLLGDSALYLCASSYWTGTDKNIQYFGAGTRLSVL.

The CDR3 protein is CASSELSGGAVGDEQFF. Here the CDR3 DNA reads TGTGCCAGCAGTGAATTAAGCGGGGGGGCAGTTGGGGATGAGCAGTTCTTC. The chain employs TRBV2 and TRBJ2-1; TRBD2 matches 10 bases. Trimming at V came to 2 bases and at J to 8 bases, leaving 12 bases not matched to a gene. This CDR3 contains 17 residues. Germline values: CDR1 SNHLY, CDR2 FYNNEI.

V gene TRBV7-9 combines with J gene TRBJ1-1; D ambiguous. Germline CDR1 and CDR2: SEHNR and FQNEAQ (reference sequence). The CDR3 is 15 residues long. V shed 3 bases and J shed 4 bases, with 15 bases lying between them. CDR3 loop: CASSFDPLRGTEAFF. DNA for the CDR3: TGTGCCAGCAGCTTTGATCCCCTTCGGGGCACTGAAGCTTTCTTT.

The rearrangement links TRBV2 to TRBJ2-2; 9 positions match TRBD1. This CDR3 is 17 amino acids long. The junction had 4 bases not matched to a gene; V was cut back by 1 base and J by 1 base. The V gene's germline CDR1 is SNHLY and CDR2 FYNNEI. CDR3 in amino acids: CASSEGTGAMNTGELFF. The CDR3 DNA reads TGTGCCAGCAGTGAAGGGACAGGGGCCATGAACACCGGGGAGCTGTTTTTT.

This clone was found a few times. This chain uses TRBV4-3 with TRBJ2-1; D is unclear. This CDR3 is 13 amino acids long. Germline CDR1 reads LGHNA; CDR2 reads YSLEER. V was clipped by 5 bases and J by 5 bases, with 10 bases between them. CDR3 DNA sequence: TGCGCCAGCAGCGCTTACAGAGACAATGAGCAGTTCTTC. Its translation: CASSAYRDNEQFF.

V gene TRBV18 combines with J gene TRBJ1-1; the match to TRBD1 covers 7 bases. Per the germline V gene, CDR1 is KGHSH and CDR2 is LQKENI. The CDR3 totals 12 residues. V shed 4 bases, J shed 5 bases, and the junction held 1 base outside the gene matches. This CDR3 reads CASSRDRTEAFF. The CDR3 DNA reads TGTGCCAGCTCACGGGACAGAACTGAAGCTTTCTTT.

The CDR3 sequence: CASSLWGGTDTQYF. In DNA, the CDR3 is TGTGCCAGCAGCTTGTGGGGGGGCACAGATACGCAGTATTTT. V and J are TRBV5-6 and TRBJ2-3; tentative D call: TRBD2 (6 bases). Germline V gives CDR1 SGHDT, CDR2 YYEEEE. Trimming pared 1 base from V and 1 base from J, leaving 7 bases between. The CDR3 covers 14 residues.

This chain uses TRBV6-1 with TRBJ1-5; D perhaps matches TRBD1 (6 bases). This CDR3 is built from 16 residues. V shed 2 bases and J shed 4 bases, with 15 bases lying between them. The germline V gene encodes CDR1 MNHNS and CDR2 SASEGT. The CDR3 region has the DNA TGTGCCAGCAGTGAATACTTGGGGGCCGAAAATCAGCCCCAGCATTTT. Translating it yields CASSEYLGAENQPQHF.

V is TRBV3-1 (or the pseudogene TRBV3-2) and J is TRBJ1-4; 7 bases agree with TRBD1. J was trimmed by 6 bases and V by 0 bases; bases with no gene match: 7. CDR1 and CDR2 from the germline V gene are LGHDT and YNNKEL (reference sequence). The length of the CDR3 is 16 residues. CDR3 sequence: CASSQDTGTAYEKLFF. DNA of the CDR3: TGTGCCAGCAGCCAAGATACGGGGACAGCTTATGAAAAACTGTTTTTT.